These T cell receptor beta chains were read from a single sample in a study of spatial heterogeneity in lung cancer. TCRdb called the 5' RACE reads again in MiXCR, with one record for every CDR3 protein. The sample has tens of thousands of distinct CDR3 sequences; roughly 15% are singletons. Sequenced here: PBMCs, sampled at surgery. Every receptor here comes from a male donor with early-stage non-small cell lung cancer. Each CDR3 is given with its conserved first and last residue. The order of the fields is D gene, V gene, clone size, J gene, CDR3 protein, CDR3 DNA. A D gene is named only where the DNA matches it firmly. Size tells how often a clone was seen (once, few, many) or the class of an expanded clone, and some rows leave it out.

>TRBD1|TRBV11-3|many|TRBJ1-1
CASSKGQENTEAFF
TGTGCCAGCAGTAAGGGACAGGAGAACACTGAAGCTTTCTTT
>NA|TRBV5-1|many|TRBJ2-3
CASSFSLALTDTQYF
TGCGCCAGCAGCTTTTCCCTAGCCCTCACAGATACGCAGTATTTT
>NA|TRBV12-5|NA|TRBJ2-7
CASGRDGYEQYF
TGTGCTAGTGGCAGGGACGGGTACGAGCAGTACTTC
>NA|TRBV29-1|few|TRBJ2-5
CSVEEARLQETQYF
TGCAGCGTTGAAGAAGCGCGGTTACAAGAGACCCAGTACTTC
>NA|TRBV9|NA|TRBJ2-6
CASSPGQIPSGANVLTF
TGTGCCAGCAGCCCTGGACAGATCCCCTCTGGGGCCAACGTCCTGACTTTC
>NA|TRBV4-2|many|TRBJ2-1
CASSQVDNEQFF
TGTGCCAGCAGCCAAGTGGACAATGAGCAGTTCTTC
>TRBD1|TRBV5-1|few|TRBJ1-4
CASSFTGTGDEKLFF
TGCGCCAGCAGCTTTACCGGGACAGGGGATGAAAAACTGTTTTTT
>TRBD1|TRBV27|NA|TRBJ2-1
CASSFSGQGYNEQFF
TGTGCCAGCAGTTTTTCGGGACAGGGGTACAATGAGCAGTTCTTC
>NA|TRBV20-1|NA|TRBJ2-7
CSADRTSYEQYF
TGCAGTGCTGACAGGACCTCCTACGAGCAGTACTTC
>TRBD2|TRBV7-2|few|TRBJ2-1
CASSLGTSGDNEQFF
TGTGCCAGCAGCCTGGGGACTAGCGGGGACAATGAGCAGTTCTTC
>NA|TRBV20-1|many|TRBJ1-4
CSARDVRSATNEKLFF
TGCAGTGCTAGAGATGTGCGCAGCGCAACTAATGAAAAACTGTTTTTT
>NA|TRBV27|few|TRBJ1-6
CARPPIGGARPGENSPLHF
TGTGCCAGACCCCCAATCGGGGGGGCGCGTCCAGGGGAAAATTCACCCCTCCACTTT
>NA|TRBV15|NA|TRBJ2-2
CATSREVGTANTGELFF
TGTGCCACCAGCAGAGAGGTGGGAACTGCGAACACCGGGGAGCTGTTTTTT
>NA|TRBV11-2|NA|TRBJ2-5
CASSIGTQETQYF
TGTGCCAGCAGCATCGGGACTCAAGAGACCCAGTACTTC
>TRBD1|TRBV29-1|NA|TRBJ2-5
CSGWTGDETQYF
TGCAGCGGGTGGACAGGGGATGAGACCCAGTACTTC
>TRBD1|TRBV4-1|few|TRBJ2-2
CASSLDREIGELFF
TGCGCCAGCAGCTTGGACAGGGAGATCGGGGAGCTGTTTTTT